Listed here is a single T cell receptor (beta chain). V gave up 1 base and J gave up 0 bases; unmatched junction bases: 11. The germline CDR1 and CDR2 sequences are KGHSH and LQKENI. This CDR3 region has 19 residues. This record belongs to a study of blood T cell repertoires in COVID-19. In the authors' methods: It was from reference gene primer amplification that nucleated cell counts were estimated. Assay: immunoSEQ multiplex PCR; the TCRdb copy retains only in-frame clones and omits some. That table is the source of V, J and clone size, and D and trimming were worked out from the DNA. The table has 70,000 or so clones, approximately 80% seen once.

The specimen sequenced was peripheral blood. This clonotype was obtained from an older man with active or convalescent COVID-19. V is TRBV18 and J is TRBJ1-3; 8 bases match TRBD1. The CDR3, as DNA: TGTGCCAGCTCACCACGCGACAGGGGTCCCAAGCCCTCTGGAAACACCATATATTTT. This encodes CASSPRDRGPKPSGNTIYF.